Included here is one TCR beta chain sequence, with context. Antigen unknown. Germline CDR1 SQVTM, CDR2 ANQGSEA. The CDR3 is 13 residues long. V lost 7 bases to trimming and J lost 7 bases; unmatched junction nucleotides: 10. The data were taken from a study of cytomegalovirus exposure and HLA in healthy donors. Study-wide results and limits: An observed cluster of highly shared sequence variants was recorded as a likely sequencing artifact. In the analysis, some V segments, TRBV6-2 and TRBV6-3 included, were excluded as indistinguishable.

The PCR ran on 60 Vbeta and 13 Jbeta primers. Measured with immunoSEQ multiplex PCR; TCRdb has only the in-frame clones, and not every one. This table lists about 70,000 clones. The V gene is TRBV29-1, the J gene TRBJ2-1; TRBD2 matches 7 bases. The sequence was obtained from a woman between 25 and 40 years old in good health and CMV-seronegative. Material for sequencing was PBMCs. This chain's CDR3 is CSARSWGGNEQFF. The CDR3 DNA reads TGCAGCGCTCGTAGCTGGGGGGGGAATGAGCAGTTCTTC.